Presented here are 20 T cell receptor beta chains from one specimen sequenced in a study of T cell repertoires in cytomegalovirus infection. MiXCR, applied by TCRdb to the reads, yields one record per CDR3 protein. The sample holds 100,000 to 150,000 distinct CDR3 sequences, less than 9.5% seen once. Sequences were obtained from PBMCs. The receptors were sampled from a human donor in good health (CMV status not recorded). Some clones in this sample may be carry-over from other donors' samples.

This clonotype was counted many times. V is TRBV12-3 or TRBV12-4 and J is TRBJ2-1; D is unclear. The V gene lost 10 bases and the J gene lost 0 bases, with 10 bases spanning the gap. The CDR3 sequence is 13 residues long. The CDR3 is CATQESSYNEQFF. The CDR3 DNA follows: TGTGCCACCCAGGAGAGCTCCTACAATGAGCAGTTCTTC.

This clonotype was counted ten times or more. The chain uses TRBV19 and TRBJ1-5; D remains unclear. Trimming left V 6 bases short and J 0 bases short, with 12 bases between. Germline V lookup: CDR1 LNHDA, CDR2 SQIVND (reference sequence). This CDR3 has 15 amino acids. The CDR3 protein is CASSYPGRSNQPQHF. The CDR3 DNA follows: TGTGCCAGTAGCTACCCGGGCCGTAGCAATCAGCCCCAGCATTTT.

This clonotype was recorded many times. The chain combines TRBV7-8 with TRBJ2-3; unclear D gene. Trimming took off 5 bases at V and 2 bases at J, with 11 bases between the two ends. The CDR3 is 14 amino acids. Germline CDR1 and CDR2: SGHVS and FQNEAQ. CDR3 DNA: TGTGCCAGCAGCGCGCAGGTATCCACAGATACGCAGTATTTT. Translating gives CASSAQVSTDTQYF.

Many counts were recorded for this clonotype. The V and J genes are TRBV2 and TRBJ2-7; D is perhaps TRBD2 (6 bases). Germline V lookup: CDR1 SNHLY, CDR2 FYNNEI. The V and J ends lost 6 bases and 0 bases respectively, with 9 bases between them. The CDR3 loop spans 13 amino acids. The CDR3 loop reads CASRGGSSYEQYF. The DNA for the CDR3 is TGTGCCAGCAGGGGAGGCAGCTCCTACGAGCAGTACTTC.

This clonotype was counted ten times or more. The chain carries TRBV6-1 and TRBJ2-2; D gene ambiguous. The CDR3 has 12 residues. Trimming removed 7 bases from V and 1 base from J, with 4 bases in between. Germline-derived CDR1 and CDR2 are MNHNS and SASEGT. CDR3 bases: TGTGCCAGCAAGGTGAACACCGGGGAGCTGTTTTTT. It encodes CASKVNTGELFF.

This clonotype has a handful of counts. The chain's CDR3 is CASSVSSPLHF. The CDR3 DNA sequence: TGTGCCAGCAGTGTCAGTTCACCCCTCCACTTT. This chain connects TRBV2 to TRBJ1-6, with D unclear. The length of the CDR3 is 11 residues. V was shortened by 4 bases and J by 9 bases, with 4 bases between the two germline ends. Germline loops: CDR1 SNHLY, CDR2 FYNNEI. Full variable domain (rest looked up from reference TRBV2 and TRBJ1-6): EPEVTQTPSHQVTQMGQEVILRCVPISNHLYFYWYRQILGQKVEFLVSFYNNEISEKSEIFDDQFSVERPDGSNFTLKIRSTKLEDSAMYFCASSVSSPLHFGNGTRLTVT.

This clonotype has at least ten counts. The chain combines TRBV6-5 with TRBJ1-2; D gene uncertain. Germline CDR1 MNHEY, CDR2 SVGAGI. V was shortened by 7 bases and J by 4 bases, with 16 bases between the two germline ends. This CDR3 spans 14 amino acids. Here the CDR3 DNA reads TGTGCCAGCACTAAGGGCCAGCTAGGCTATGGCTACACCTTC. Amino acid sequence: CASTKGQLGYGYTF.

This clonotype was found many times. The chain combines TRBV10-3 with TRBJ1-1, with D perhaps TRBD1 (6 bases). The CDR3 loop spans 15 amino acids. The germline gives CDR1 ENHRY, CDR2 SYGVKD. V lost 6 bases, J lost 0 bases, and 14 bases lay in between. The chain's CDR3 is CAIRFDRTVNTEAFF. CDR3 DNA: TGTGCCATCAGGTTTGACAGGACCGTGAACACTGAAGCTTTCTTT.

This clonotype was detected ten times or more. This sequence joins TRBV7-3 and TRBJ1-2; 8 bases match TRBD1. CDR3 length equals 17 residues. CDR1 is SGHTA and CDR2 is FQGTGA in the germline V gene. V gave up 5 bases and J gave up 3 bases; unmatched junction bases: 14. DNA of the CDR3: TGTGCCAGCAGCCAACCCGACAGGGGAGGCCTTGACTATGGCTACACCTTC. Its protein product is CASSQPDRGGLDYGYTF.

In its sample, this clonotype was seen a few times. V and J are TRBV18 and TRBJ2-3, with D perhaps matching TRBD2 (6 bases). The CDR3 has 17 residues. V was shortened by 3 bases and J by 2 bases, with 18 bases between the two germline ends. Germline assignment: CDR1 KGHSH and CDR2 LQKENI. The CDR3 here is CASSPLSGGGNTDTQYF. The CDR3 nucleotides read TGTGCCAGCTCACCCCTCTCTGGCGGCGGGAACACAGATACGCAGTATTTT.

CDR3 amino acids: CSARGGYGYTF. CDR3 nucleotide sequence: TGCAGTGCTAGGGGGGGCTATGGCTACACCTTC. This rearrangement joins TRBV20-1 to TRBJ1-2, with TRBD1 as a possible D gene (5 bases). Germline V lookup: CDR1 DFQATT, CDR2 SNEGSKA (reference sequence). This CDR3 comprises 11 residues. V was cut by 3 bases and J by 4 bases, with 6 bases left in between.

This clonotype was seen repeatedly, ten times or more. The V and J genes are TRBV9 and TRBJ2-7; D not certain. Trimming took off 0 bases at V and 3 bases at J, with 16 bases between the two ends. The CDR3 is made up of 16 amino acids. Germline V gives CDR1 SGDLS, CDR2 YYNGEE. Written as DNA, the CDR3 is TGTGCCAGCAGCGTAGCTGCGTCGGTTGGCCACTACGAGCAGTACTTC. This translates into CASSVAASVGHYEQYF. The full variable domain, in which reference TRBV9 and TRBJ2-7 provide the parts outside the CDR3, is DSGVTQTPKHLITATGQRVTLRCSPRSGDLSVYWYQQSLDQGLQFLIQYYNGEERAKGNILERFSAQQFPDLHSELNLSSLELGDSALYFCASSVAASVGHYEQYFGPGTRLTVT.

In its sample, this clonotype was seen many times. The J gene is TRBJ2-7, the V gene TRBV5-1, with D tentatively TRBD2 (5 bases). V gave up 3 bases and J gave up 2 bases, with 21 bases separating them. This CDR3 comprises 17 residues. Germline lookup yields CDR1 SGHRS and CDR2 YFSETQ. CDR3: CASSYEFKDSLAYEQYF. Written as DNA, the CDR3 is TGCGCCAGCAGCTATGAATTTAAGGACTCCTTAGCCTACGAGCAGTACTTC.

This clonotype was detected ten times or more. The gene calls are TRBV18 and TRBJ2-7; no clear D gene. Germline V CDR1 and CDR2: KGHSH, LQKENI. Trimming cost V 0 bases and J 2 bases, with 11 bases left between them. The CDR3 runs 15 residues. CDR3 DNA sequence: TGTGCCAGCTCACCACCTTCAGGTTCGACCTACGAGCAGTACTTC. Its translation is CASSPPSGSTYEQYF.

This clonotype was recorded at least ten times. The V call is TRBV12-3 or TRBV12-4, the J call TRBJ2-1; the D gene is possibly TRBD2 (6 bases). The CDR3 length is 16 residues. With 4 bases removed from V and 8 bases from J, the gap between germline ends came to 21 bases. The DNA for the CDR3 is TGTGCCAGCAGTTCAGGGACGGGGAGGTTCTTGGATGAGCAGTTCTTC. It is translated as CASSSGTGRFLDEQFF.

The chain uses TRBV7-3 and TRBJ1-1, with D possibly matching TRBD1 (6 bases). Germline V CDR1 and CDR2: SGHTA, FQGTGA. This CDR3 spans 13 amino acids. The V and J ends lost 5 bases and 3 bases respectively, with 10 bases between them. The DNA of the CDR3 is TGTGCCAGCAGCCGGGGGGCGGACACTGAAGCTTTCTTT. As protein: CASSRGADTEAFF.

This clonotype appeared many times. The chain uses TRBV6-1 and TRBJ1-6; TRBD1 agrees at 8 bases. Germline V CDR1 and CDR2: MNHNS, SASEGT. The ends lost 6 bases at V and 7 bases at J; junction bases unmatched: 14. The CDR3 contains 17 residues. Written as DNA, the CDR3 is TGTGCCAGCAGGGCCGTTGGACAGGGATCTGGGAATTCACCCCTCCACTTT. It specifies CASRAVGQGSGNSPLHF.

In this sample, this clonotype turned up a few times. The chain uses TRBV15 and TRBJ1-5; no definite D call. This CDR3 region has 14 residues. Germline V CDR1 and CDR2: LNHNV, YYDKDF (reference sequence). V lost 3 bases and J 0 bases, leaving 6 bases between the germline ends. CDR3 sequence reads: CATSRRDSNQPQHF. The CDR3 coding sequence is TGTGCCACCAGCAGGAGGGATAGCAATCAGCCCCAGCATTTT.

V gene TRBV9 combines with J gene TRBJ2-7; D is ambiguous. V dropped 0 bases and J dropped 6 bases, with 10 bases sitting between them. Germline lookup yields CDR1 SGDLS and CDR2 YYNGEE. The CDR3 is 13 residues long. The CDR3: CASSVAAVGEQYF. The CDR3 DNA follows: TGTGCCAGCAGCGTAGCGGCGGTGGGCGAGCAGTACTTC.

The CDR3 DNA follows: TGTGCCAGCAGTCCTCCCGCCCCAGATACGCAGTATTTT. It encodes CASSPPAPDTQYF. This sequence joins TRBV28 and TRBJ2-3; D is unresolved. The germline CDR1 and CDR2 sequences are MDHEN and SYDVKM. Trimming cost V 5 bases and J 4 bases, with 10 bases left between them. This CDR3 region has 13 residues. The full variable domain, its missing parts supplied by reference TRBV28 and TRBJ2-3, is DVKVTQSSRYLVKRTGEKVFLECVQDMDHENMFWYRQDPGLGLRLIYFSYDVKMKEKGDIPEGYSVSREKKERFSLILESASTNQTSMYLCASSPPAPDTQYFGPGTRLTVL.